Shown below are 7 T cell receptor beta chains from a single sample sequenced in a study of glioma-infiltrating T cells after dendritic cell vaccination. Time point reported: after dendritic cell vaccination, including at tumor progression/relapse. Measured with immunoSEQ multiplex PCR; TCRdb has only the in-frame clones, and not every one. The sample shows fewer than 90,000 clones, over 80% of them seen only once. The material was blood, obtained after dendritic cell vaccination. The receptors originated from a human donor with glioblastoma.

J is TRBJ1-1 and V is TRBV7-6, with D hard to call. V was pared by 2 bases and J by 3 bases, with 10 bases between. The CDR3 extends over 14 amino acids. Germline assignment: CDR1 SGHVS and CDR2 FNYEAQ. The CDR3 here is CASSLSGGDTEAFF. In nucleotides, the CDR3 is TGTGCCAGCAGCTTATCTGGCGGGGACACTGAAGCTTTCTTT.

The genes are TRBV5-1 and TRBJ2-7; 7 bases are a match to TRBD2. The V gene end was trimmed by 6 bases and the J gene end by 3 bases; junction bases not matched to a gene: 9. Germline CDR1 and CDR2: SGHRS and YFSETQ. The CDR3 covers 14 residues. The CDR3, as DNA: TGCGCCAGCACCCCTGGGGCGGGGGTCTACGAGCAGTACTTC. This encodes CASTPGAGVYEQYF.

In its sample, this clone was seen once. This chain links TRBV13 with TRBJ2-7; 9 positions agree with TRBD2. CDR1 is PRHDT, CDR2 FYEKMQ, per germline (reference sequence). Trimming took 1 base from V and 5 from J; bases not matched to a gene: 9. CDR3 length: 16 residues. Here the CDR3 reads CASSLDPRGGHDEQYF. Written as DNA, the CDR3 is TGTGCCAGCAGCTTAGATCCGCGGGGGGGGCACGACGAGCAGTACTTC.

This clone came up a few times. The CDR3 sequence: CASGLGQQGSYGYTF. The CDR3 DNA follows: TGTGCTAGTGGTTTGGGACAGCAGGGAAGCTATGGCTACACCTTC. This chain joins TRBV12-5 and TRBJ1-2, with D perhaps matching TRBD1 (5 bases). Trimming shortened V by 1 base and J by 4 bases, and 13 bases separated the two germline ends. The length of the CDR3 is 15 residues. In germline, CDR1 is LGHNT, CDR2 FRNRAP.

This chain connects TRBV28 to TRBJ1-3; no firm D call. The CDR3 runs to 13 residues. The V end was cut by 2 bases, the J end by 4 bases, with 6 bases between. Germline V gene lookup returns CDR1 MDHEN and CDR2 SYDVKM. The DNA for the CDR3 is TGTGCCAGCAGTTTAGAGGTGGGAAACACCATATATTTT. This translates into CASSLEVGNTIYF.

The V gene is TRBV7-8, the J gene TRBJ1-1; D remains ambiguous. Germline lookup yields CDR1 SGHVS and CDR2 FQNEAQ. The CDR3 covers 14 residues. V lost 5 bases and J lost 2, with 12 bases in between. The CDR3 sequence: CASSPPGFNTEAFF. The CDR3 nucleotides read TGTGCCAGCAGCCCTCCGGGGTTCAACACTGAAGCTTTCTTT.

In its sample, this clone was seen a few times. The chain links TRBV19 to TRBJ1-1, with D unclear. In germline, CDR1 is LNHDA, CDR2 SQIVND (reference sequence). V lost 7 bases and J 2 bases, leaving 5 bases between the germline ends. The CDR3 is 11 amino acids. CDR3 loop: CASNTNTEAFF. CDR3 DNA sequence: TGTGCCAGTAATACTAACACTGAAGCTTTCTTT.